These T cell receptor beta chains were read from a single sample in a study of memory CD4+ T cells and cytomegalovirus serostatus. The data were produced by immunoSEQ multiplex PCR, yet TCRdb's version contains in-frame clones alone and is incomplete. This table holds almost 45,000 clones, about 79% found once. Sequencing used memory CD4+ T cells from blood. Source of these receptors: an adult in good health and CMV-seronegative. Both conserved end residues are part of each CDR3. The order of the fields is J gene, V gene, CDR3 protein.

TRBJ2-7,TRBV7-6,CASSPVGGERAHEQYF
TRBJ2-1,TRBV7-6,CASLAGATSSYNEQFF
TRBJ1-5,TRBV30,CAWNPKGRSNQPQHF
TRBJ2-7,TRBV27,CASRTGQGRSYEQYF
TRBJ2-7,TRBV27,CASSLSGRIGYEQYF
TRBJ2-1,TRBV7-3,CASSLNAGASYNEQFF
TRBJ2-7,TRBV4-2,CASSQDGRQGSYEQYF
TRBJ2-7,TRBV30,CAWRTSGRARQYF
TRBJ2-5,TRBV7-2,CASSLDSAWKAQYF
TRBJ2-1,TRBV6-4,CASSDWASGNNEQFF
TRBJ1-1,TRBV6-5,CASSLEINTEAFF
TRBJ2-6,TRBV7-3,CASRSGSGANVLTF
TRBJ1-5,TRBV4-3,CASSQDLDQPQHF
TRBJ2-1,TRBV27,CASRKLAENYNEQFF
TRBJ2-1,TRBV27,CASSLGLAGIDPIF
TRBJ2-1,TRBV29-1,CSAYLYNEQFF
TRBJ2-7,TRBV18,CASSPRGTSGYEQYF
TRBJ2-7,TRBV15,CATSRDPGATYEQYF
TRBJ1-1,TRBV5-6,CASSVLTSEAFF
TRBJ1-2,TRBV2,CASSEATLRGYTF
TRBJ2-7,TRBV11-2,CASSRTFIYEQYF
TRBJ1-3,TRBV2,CASSVGSNSGNTIYF
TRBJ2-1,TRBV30,CAWSPWTSGTYNEQFF
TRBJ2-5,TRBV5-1,CASSLGGAGAQETQYF
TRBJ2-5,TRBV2,CASSQDRGMETQYF
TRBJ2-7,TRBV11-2,CASSLGGTAGLGYEQYF
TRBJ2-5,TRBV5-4,CASSLRRQETQYF
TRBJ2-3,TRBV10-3,CAISESGQGFTDTQYF
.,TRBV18,CASSPRNRRDEQYF
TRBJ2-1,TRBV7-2,CASSLEAFYNEQFF